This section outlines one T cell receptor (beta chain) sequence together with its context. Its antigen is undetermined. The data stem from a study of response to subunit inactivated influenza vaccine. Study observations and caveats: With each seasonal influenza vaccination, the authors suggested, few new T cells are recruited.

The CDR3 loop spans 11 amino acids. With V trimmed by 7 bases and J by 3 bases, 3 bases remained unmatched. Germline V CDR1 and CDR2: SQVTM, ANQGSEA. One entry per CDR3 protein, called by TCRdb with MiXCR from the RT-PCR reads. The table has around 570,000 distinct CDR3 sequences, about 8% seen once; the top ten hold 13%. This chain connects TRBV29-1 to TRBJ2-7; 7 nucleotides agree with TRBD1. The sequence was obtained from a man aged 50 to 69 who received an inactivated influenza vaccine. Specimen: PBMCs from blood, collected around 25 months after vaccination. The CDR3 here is CSAGQVYEQYF. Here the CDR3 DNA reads TGCAGCGCCGGACAGGTCTACGAGCAGTACTTC.